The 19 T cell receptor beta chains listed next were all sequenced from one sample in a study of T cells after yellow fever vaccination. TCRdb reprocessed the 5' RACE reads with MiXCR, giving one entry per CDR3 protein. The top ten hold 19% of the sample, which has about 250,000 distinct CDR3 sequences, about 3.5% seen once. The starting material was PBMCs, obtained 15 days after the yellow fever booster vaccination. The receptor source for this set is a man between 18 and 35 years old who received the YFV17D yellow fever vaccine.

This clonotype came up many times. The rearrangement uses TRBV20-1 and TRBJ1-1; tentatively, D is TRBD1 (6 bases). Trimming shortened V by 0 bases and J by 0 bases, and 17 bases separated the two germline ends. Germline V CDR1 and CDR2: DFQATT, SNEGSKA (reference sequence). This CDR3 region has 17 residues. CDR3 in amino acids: CSARDPGDNLMNTEAFF. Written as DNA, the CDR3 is TGCAGTGCTAGAGATCCGGGGGACAACCTCATGAACACTGAAGCTTTCTTT.

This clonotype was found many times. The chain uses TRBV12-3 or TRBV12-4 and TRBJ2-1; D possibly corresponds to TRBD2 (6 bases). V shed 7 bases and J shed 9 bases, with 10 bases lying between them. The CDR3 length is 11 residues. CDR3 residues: CASTLGSEQFF. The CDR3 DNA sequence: TGTGCCAGCACCCTCGGGAGTGAGCAGTTCTTC.

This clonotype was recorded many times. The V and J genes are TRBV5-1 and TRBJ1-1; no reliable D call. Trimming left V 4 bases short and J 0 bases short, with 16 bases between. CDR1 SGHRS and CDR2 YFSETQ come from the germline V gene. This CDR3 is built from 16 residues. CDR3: CASSPEPNGMNTEAFF. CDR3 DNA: TGCGCCAGCAGCCCGGAACCTAATGGGATGAACACTGAAGCTTTCTTT.

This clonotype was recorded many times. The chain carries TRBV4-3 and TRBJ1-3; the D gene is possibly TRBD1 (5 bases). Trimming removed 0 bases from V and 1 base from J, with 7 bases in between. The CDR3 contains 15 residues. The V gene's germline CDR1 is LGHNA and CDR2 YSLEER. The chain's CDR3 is CASSQDWGSGNTIYF. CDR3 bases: TGCGCCAGCAGCCAAGATTGGGGGTCTGGAAACACCATATATTTT.

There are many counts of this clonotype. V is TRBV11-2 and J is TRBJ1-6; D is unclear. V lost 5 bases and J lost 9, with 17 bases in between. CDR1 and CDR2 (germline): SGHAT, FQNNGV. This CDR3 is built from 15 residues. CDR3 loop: CASSPEGRAASPLHF. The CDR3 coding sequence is TGTGCCAGCAGCCCGGAGGGCAGAGCGGCTTCACCCCTCCACTTT.

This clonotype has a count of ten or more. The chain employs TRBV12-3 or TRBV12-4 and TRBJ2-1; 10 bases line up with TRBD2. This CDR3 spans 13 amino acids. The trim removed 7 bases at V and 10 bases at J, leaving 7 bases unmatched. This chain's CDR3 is CASNRGGLAEQFF. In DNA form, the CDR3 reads TGTGCCAGCAATAGGGGGGGACTAGCGGAGCAGTTCTTC.

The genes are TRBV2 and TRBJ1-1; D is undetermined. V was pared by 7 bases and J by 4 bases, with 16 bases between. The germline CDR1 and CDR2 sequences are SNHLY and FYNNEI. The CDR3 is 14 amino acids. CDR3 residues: CASTLMASGTEAFF. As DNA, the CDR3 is TGTGCCAGCACCCTCATGGCATCGGGCACTGAAGCTTTCTTT.

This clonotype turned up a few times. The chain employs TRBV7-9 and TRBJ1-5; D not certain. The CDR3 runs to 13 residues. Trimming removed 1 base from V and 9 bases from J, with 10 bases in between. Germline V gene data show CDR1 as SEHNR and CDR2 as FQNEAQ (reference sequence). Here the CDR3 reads CASSLGAVGPQHF. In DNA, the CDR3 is TGTGCCAGCAGCTTAGGGGCAGTAGGGCCCCAGCATTTT.

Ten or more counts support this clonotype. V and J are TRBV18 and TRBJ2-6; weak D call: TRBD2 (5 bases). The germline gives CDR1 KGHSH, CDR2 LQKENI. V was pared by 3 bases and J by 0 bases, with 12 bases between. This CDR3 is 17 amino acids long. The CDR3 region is CASSPRAATSGANVLTF. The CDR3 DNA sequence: TGTGCCAGCTCACCGAGGGCAGCGACCTCTGGGGCCAACGTCCTGACTTTC.

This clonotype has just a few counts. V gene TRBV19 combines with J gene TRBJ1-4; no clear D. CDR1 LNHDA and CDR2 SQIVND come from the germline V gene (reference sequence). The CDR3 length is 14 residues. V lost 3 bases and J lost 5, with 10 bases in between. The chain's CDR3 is CASSMVGLNEKLFF. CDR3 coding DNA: TGTGCCAGTAGTATGGTCGGCCTCAATGAAAAACTGTTTTTT.

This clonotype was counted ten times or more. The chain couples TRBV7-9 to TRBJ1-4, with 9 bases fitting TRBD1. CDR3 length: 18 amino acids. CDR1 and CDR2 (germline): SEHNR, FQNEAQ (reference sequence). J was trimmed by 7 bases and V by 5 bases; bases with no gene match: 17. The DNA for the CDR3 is TGTGCCAGCAGCCATCCCGGGACAGGGATAAGGGGGAGTGAAAAACTGTTTTTT. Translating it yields CASSHPGTGIRGSEKLFF.

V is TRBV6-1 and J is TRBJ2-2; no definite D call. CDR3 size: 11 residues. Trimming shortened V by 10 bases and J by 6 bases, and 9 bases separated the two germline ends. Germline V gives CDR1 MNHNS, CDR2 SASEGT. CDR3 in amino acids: CATGRAGELFF. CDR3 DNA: TGTGCCACCGGAAGGGCCGGGGAGCTGTTTTTT.

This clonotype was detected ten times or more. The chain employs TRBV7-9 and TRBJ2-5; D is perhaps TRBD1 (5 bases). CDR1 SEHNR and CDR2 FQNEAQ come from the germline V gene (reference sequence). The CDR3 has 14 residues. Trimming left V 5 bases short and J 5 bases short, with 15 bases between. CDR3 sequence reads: CASSHVQDPETQYF. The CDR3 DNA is TGTGCCAGCAGCCACGTACAGGATCCGGAGACCCAGTACTTC.

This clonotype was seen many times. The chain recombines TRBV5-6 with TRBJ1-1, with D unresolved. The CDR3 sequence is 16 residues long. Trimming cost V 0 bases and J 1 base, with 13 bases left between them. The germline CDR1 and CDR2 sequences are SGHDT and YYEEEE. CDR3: CASSLGIQAGNTEAFF. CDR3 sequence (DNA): TGTGCCAGCAGCTTGGGCATCCAGGCAGGGAACACTGAAGCTTTCTTT. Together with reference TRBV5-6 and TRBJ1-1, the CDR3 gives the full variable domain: DAGVTQSPTHLIKTRGQQVTLRCSPKSGHDTVSWYQQALGQGPQFIFQYYEEEERQRGNFPDRFSGHQFPNYSSELNVNALLLGDSALYLCASSLGIQAGNTEAFFGQGTRLTVV.

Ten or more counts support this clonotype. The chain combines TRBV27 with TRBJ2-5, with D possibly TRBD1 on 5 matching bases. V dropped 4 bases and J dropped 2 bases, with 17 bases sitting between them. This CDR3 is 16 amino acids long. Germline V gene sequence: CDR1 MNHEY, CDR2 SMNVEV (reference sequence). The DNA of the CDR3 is TGTGCCAGCAGTTACCGTGGTGGGGCGGCTCAAGAGACCCAGTACTTC. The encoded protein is CASSYRGGAAQETQYF.

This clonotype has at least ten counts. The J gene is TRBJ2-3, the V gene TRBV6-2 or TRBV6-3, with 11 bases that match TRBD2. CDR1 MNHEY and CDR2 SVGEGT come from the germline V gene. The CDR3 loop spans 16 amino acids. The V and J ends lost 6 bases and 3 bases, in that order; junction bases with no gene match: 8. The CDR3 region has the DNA TGTGCCAGCAGCCCGACTAGCGGGGATGGGACAGATACGCAGTATTTT. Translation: CASSPTSGDGTDTQYF.

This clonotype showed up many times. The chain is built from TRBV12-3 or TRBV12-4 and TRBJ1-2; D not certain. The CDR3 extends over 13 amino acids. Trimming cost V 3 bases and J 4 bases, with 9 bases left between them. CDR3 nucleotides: TGTGCCAGCAGTTTGAAGTACTCCTATGGCTACACCTTC. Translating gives CASSLKYSYGYTF.

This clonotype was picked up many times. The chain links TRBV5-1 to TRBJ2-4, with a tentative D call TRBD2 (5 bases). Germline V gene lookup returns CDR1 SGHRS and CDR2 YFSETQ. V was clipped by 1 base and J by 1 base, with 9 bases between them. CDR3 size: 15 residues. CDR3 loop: CASSLSPGAKNIQYF. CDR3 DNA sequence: TGCGCCAGCAGCTTGTCACCGGGGGCCAAAAACATTCAGTACTTC.

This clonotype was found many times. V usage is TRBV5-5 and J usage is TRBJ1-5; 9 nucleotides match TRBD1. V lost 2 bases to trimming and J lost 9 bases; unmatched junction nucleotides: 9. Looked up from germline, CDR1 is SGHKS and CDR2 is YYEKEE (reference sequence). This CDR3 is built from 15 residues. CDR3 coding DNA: TGTGCCAGCAGCTTTCAACCGGGACAGGGAGGGCCCCAGCATTTT. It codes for CASSFQPGQGGPQHF.